This TCR beta chain was observed in a study of regulatory T cells in long-lasting Graves disease. This clonotype showed up many times. The antigen is undetermined. Study-wide results and limits: Patients with persistent Graves' had lower TCR diversity than newly diagnosed patients.

Construction of TCR beta libraries relied on iRepertoire HTBI primers and on Arm-PCR targeting CDR3 regions. A single record per CDR3 protein comes from TCRdb applying MiXCR to the multiplex PCR reads. Among about 400,000 distinct CDR3 sequences listed, 15% were seen once. Sample time point: newly diagnosed GD, antithyroid drugs for less than 3 months. Extracted RNA from PBMCs served as the source of the TCR library. The sample was also linked to a second study, of T cells in Graves' hyperthyroidism and ophthalmopathy. From that report: TCR CDR3 underwent first-round RT-PCR with the HTBI primer set. Blood also showed most of the thyroid clonotypes that were expanded above 0.001.

Sequencing was performed on peripheral blood mononuclear cells (PBMCs), taken at new diagnosis, from a patient treated with antithyroid drugs. The sequence was obtained from a woman between 40 and 55 years old with Graves disease.

CDR3 sequence: CASSLARGAGLEGEQFF. DNA for the CDR3: TGTGCCAGCAGCTTAGCGCGTGGCGCCGGCCTAGAAGGTGAGCAGTTCTTC. V gene TRBV7-2 combines with J gene TRBJ2-1; the D is unclear. The CDR3 spans 17 residues. Trimming took 0 bases from V and 9 from J, leaving 21 bases between them. Per the germline V gene, CDR1 is SGHTA and CDR2 is FQGNSA.